A selection of T cell receptor beta chains follows, all from one sample in a study of PD-L1 blockade in urothelial cancer. Method: immunoSEQ multiplex PCR; TCRdb's copy keeps in-frame clones and lacks some. The sample consists of about 76,000 clones, approximately 90% of them appearing once. This specimen was PBMCs, taken around atezolizumab (anti-PD-L1) treatment. The receptors originated from an elderly woman with urothelial cancer. Both conserved end residues are part of each CDR3. D genes are given only for firm matches. A clone size is listed for some rows: how often the clone was seen (once, few, many), or a class if it is expanded.

j_call,clone_size,d_call,v_call,cdr3_aa,cdr3_nt
TRBJ2-3,NA,NA,TRBV28,CASITLRDSVGATQYF,TGTGCCAGCATCACCTTACGGGACTCTGTCGGAGCTACGCAGTATTTT
TRBJ1-1,NA,NA,TRBV18,CASSPGGSMNTEAFF,TGTGCCAGCTCACCAGGGGGCTCGATGAACACTGAAGCTTTCTTT
TRBJ2-7,NA,NA,TRBV28,CASSSYLEGYF,TGTGCCAGCAGTTCTTACCTGGAGGGGTACTTC
TRBJ2-5,once,TRBD1,TRBV10-3,CAISGTGLETQYF,TGTGCCATCAGCGGGACAGGGTTGGAGACCCAGTACTTC
TRBJ1-2,once,NA,TRBV29-1,CSDDGTNIGYTF,TGCAGCGACGACGGGACAAATATAGGCTACACCTTC
TRBJ1-1,few,NA,TRBV11-2,CASSLGQGSTEAFF,TGTGCCAGCAGCTTAGGCCAGGGATCCACTGAAGCTTTCTTT
TRBJ2-7,NA,TRBD1,TRBV29-1,CSVAGGGYEQYF,TGCAGCGTTGCAGGGGGCGGCTACGAGCAGTACTTC
TRBJ1-4,NA,TRBD1,TRBV18,CASSSQGAIATNEKLFF,TGTGCCAGCTCATCACAGGGGGCTATCGCAACTAATGAAAAACTGTTTTTT
TRBJ1-5,NA,TRBD1,TRBV28,CASSLGNSGTGGFNQPQHF,TGTGCCAGCAGTTTAGGTAATTCCGGGACAGGGGGTTTCAATCAGCCCCAGCATTTT
TRBJ1-1,NA,NA,TRBV28,CASSLAAPEAFF,TGTGCCAGCAGTTTAGCAGCGCCTGAAGCTTTCTTT
TRBJ2-3,NA,NA,TRBV4-1,CASSQGVGGPPRDTQYF,TGCGCCAGCAGCCAAGGGGTAGGCGGGCCCCCGAGAGACACGCAGTATTTT
TRBJ2-7,NA,NA,TRBV10-3,CAISEPAGEQYF,TGTGCCATCAGTGAGCCAGCGGGTGAGCAGTACTTC
TRBJ2-7,NA,NA,TRBV9,CASSVRGGEQYF,TGTGCCAGCAGCGTAAGGGGGGGTGAGCAGTACTTC
TRBJ1-5,NA,TRBD1,TRBV30,CAWARQGGFGNQPQHF,TGTGCCTGGGCCCGACAGGGGGGGTTCGGCAATCAGCCCCAGCATTTT
TRBJ1-1,few,NA,TRBV6-1,CASSEVGRGRGWTEAFF,TGTGCCAGCAGTGAAGTAGGGAGGGGTAGGGGTTGGACTGAAGCTTTCTTT
TRBJ1-5,NA,TRBD1,TRBV2,CASSGDREGQPQHF,TGTGCCAGCAGTGGGGACAGGGAGGGCCAGCCCCAGCATTTT
TRBJ2-3,few,NA,TRBV10-1,CASSDPSTDTQYF,TGCGCCAGCAGTGACCCGAGCACAGATACGCAGTATTTT
TRBJ1-1,NA,NA,TRBV29-1,CSVGRGVTEAFF,TGCAGCGTTGGCCGGGGTGTGACTGAAGCTTTCTTT
TRBJ1-2,NA,TRBD1,TRBV30,CAWSTGTGGRSSGYTF,TGTGCCTGGAGCACCGGGACAGGGGGCAGAAGTAGCGGCTACACCTTC
TRBJ2-7,NA,NA,TRBV7-9,CASSLLLGGTYEQYF,TGTGCCAGCAGCTTACTACTGGGAGGTACCTACGAGCAGTACTTC
TRBJ1-3,NA,NA,TRBV7-3,CASSLGATSGNTIYF,TGTGCCAGCAGCTTAGGAGCTACCTCTGGAAACACCATATATTTT
TRBJ2-7,NA,TRBD1,TRBV14,CASSQGQGVYEQYF,TGTGCCAGCAGCCAAGGACAGGGGGTTTACGAGCAGTACTTC
TRBJ1-2,NA,TRBD1,TRBV5-5,CASSLEATGKFRTF,TGTGCCAGCAGCCTGGAAGCGACAGGGAAATTTCGCACCTTC
TRBJ2-1,NA,TRBD1,TRBV7-3,CASSTRDSGYNEQFF,TGTGCCAGCAGCACACGGGACAGCGGATACAATGAGCAGTTCTTC